This T cell receptor (beta chain) was profiled in a study of blood T cell repertoires in COVID-19. Overall study: COVID-19 samples collected from the United States, Italy and Spain covered acute and convalescent phases.

The study recruited people aged about 18 to 90 years across approximately 23 US areas. How the authors handled the data: Estimation of nucleated cell counts relied on the amplification of reference gene primers. TCRdb's copy holds only in-frame clones and misses some; the assay was immunoSEQ multiplex PCR. V and J calls and clone size follow that table, whereas D and trimming were derived from the DNA. The sample comprises under 300,000 clones, approximately 88% of which are singletons, and over 2% rests with the top ten. The specimen sequenced was PBMCs or T cells enriched from blood (not recorded which). The TCR sequence derives from a woman in her 40s with acute COVID-19.

CDR3 sequence reads: CASSPPLQGGEQYF. The CDR3 DNA sequence: TGCGCCAGCAGCCCCCCACTCCAGGGGGGCGAGCAGTACTTC. The chain recombines TRBV5-1 with TRBJ2-7; the D gene is possibly TRBD1 (7 bases). The CDR3 is 14 residues long. V shed 4 bases and J shed 6 bases, with 17 bases lying between them. CDR1 is SGHRS, CDR2 YFSETQ, per germline.